This T cell receptor beta chain was found in a study of beta chain features in type 1 diabetes. Broader study findings: All four CD4+ subsets of Type 1 diabetes patients contained TCRB CDR3s that were moderately but significantly shorter.

With respect to this clone: Its antigen remains unknown.

This CDR3 is built from 13 residues. From germline, CDR1 is GTSNPN and CDR2 SVGIG (reference sequence). The V gene end was trimmed by 2 bases and the J gene end by 5 bases; junction bases not matched to a gene: 3. Reverse transcription of all isolated RNA meant that expressed TCRB transcripts were sequenced. The method was immunoSEQ multiplex PCR; TCRdb's version includes in-frame clones alone and lacks a portion of them. The sample carries 200,000 to 250,000 clones, about 15% recorded once. This chain joins TRBV30 and TRBJ2-7; 10 bases are a match to TRBD1. The sequencing sample was made of naive CD4+ T cells from blood. The clonotype comes from a man aged 25 to 40 with type 1 diabetes. CDR3 sequence (DNA): TGTGCCTGGAGTCCCGGGACAGGGGACGAGCAGTACTTC. As protein: CAWSPGTGDEQYF.